The 21 T cell receptor beta chains listed next were all sequenced from one sample in a study of cytomegalovirus exposure and HLA in healthy donors. Primers for the PCR totalled 60 Vbeta and 13 Jbeta. TCRdb keeps only in-frame clones here, not all; method: immunoSEQ multiplex PCR. The table includes about 210,000 clones, about three quarters detected once. Sequencing was done on a sample of PBMCs. These receptors all stem from a male donor in good health and CMV-seronegative.

The genes are TRBV5-5 and TRBJ1-1; tentatively, D is TRBD1 (5 bases). Trimming cost V 1 base and J 11 bases, with 9 bases left between them. CDR3 size: 11 residues. Germline V gene data show CDR1 as SGHKS and CDR2 as YYEKEE (reference sequence). The CDR3 coding sequence is TGTGCCAGCAGCTTGAACAGGCTGGCTTTCTTT. Translating gives CASSLNRLAFF.

This clone was seen only a few times. The rearrangement joins TRBV6-6 to TRBJ2-6; TRBD2 is a possible D gene (6 bases). Germline V lookup: CDR1 MNHNY, CDR2 SVGAGI (reference sequence). The CDR3 spans 15 residues. Trimming left V 5 bases short and J 0 bases short, with 8 bases between. The CDR3, as DNA: TGTGCCAGCAGTCGGGGGACCTCTGGGGCCAACGTCCTGACTTTC. Protein sequence: CASSRGTSGANVLTF.

The J gene is TRBJ2-3, the V gene TRBV7-8; D is possibly TRBD2 (6 bases). Germline assignment: CDR1 SGHVS and CDR2 FQNEAQ. There are 15 residues in the CDR3. V was cut by 1 base and J by 4 bases, with 12 bases left in between. The DNA for the CDR3 is TGTGCCAGCAGCTTAGTTGCGGGATATTCAGATACGCAGTATTTT. Translating gives CASSLVAGYSDTQYF.

The V and J genes are TRBV6-1 and TRBJ2-7; D perhaps matches TRBD2 (5 bases). Trimming cost V 4 bases and J 0 bases, with 19 bases left between them. Germline assignment: CDR1 MNHNS and CDR2 SASEGT. The CDR3 extends over 17 amino acids. The CDR3: CASSGPPGGSPSYEQYF. As DNA, the CDR3 is TGTGCCAGCAGTGGCCCCCCTGGTGGGAGCCCCTCCTACGAGCAGTACTTC.

The chain has TRBV9 and TRBJ1-1; tentative D call: TRBD1 (5 bases). V shed 2 bases and J shed 4 bases, with 12 bases lying between them. CDR1 SGDLS and CDR2 YYNGEE come from the germline V gene. The CDR3 extends over 14 amino acids. This CDR3 reads CASSVQGGVTEAFF. CDR3 DNA sequence: TGTGCCAGCAGCGTCCAGGGAGGGGTCACTGAAGCTTTCTTT.

This clone showed up just a few times. The CDR3 coding sequence is TGTGCCAGTAGTATAGATCGGGTAGCCTCGAACACTGAAGCTTTCTTT. Translating gives CASSIDRVASNTEAFF. The genes are TRBV19 and TRBJ1-1; no reliable D call. V lost 0 bases and J 1 base, leaving 12 bases between the germline ends. Germline V gene lookup returns CDR1 LNHDA and CDR2 SQIVND (reference sequence). The CDR3 has 16 amino acids. Supplemented by reference TRBV19 and TRBJ1-1, the full variable domain reads DGGITQSPKYLFRKEGQNVTLSCEQNLNHDAMYWYRQDPGQGLRLIYYSQIVNDFQKGDIAEGYSVSREKKESFPLTVTSAQKNPTAFYLCASSIDRVASNTEAFFGQGTRLTVV.

This chain links TRBV1 with TRBJ1-4; the D call TRBD1 from the table was never checked on the DNA. TRBV1 is described as a pseudogene. The length of the CDR3 is 12 residues. The DNA of the CDR3 is TGCACCAGAGACAGGCCGGGTGAAAAACTGTTTTTT. Protein sequence: CTRDRPGEKLFF.

The chain uses TRBV5-1 and TRBJ2-1, with TRBD1 identical over 8 bases. The CDR3 contains 17 residues. After removal of 0 bases from V and 4 bases from J, the junction contained 9 bases not matched to a gene. Germline CDR1 is SGHRS and CDR2 is YFSETQ. The CDR3 bases are TGCGCCAGCAGCTTGGAAGGGACAGGTTCCCTTTACAATGAGCAGTTCTTC. Residues: CASSLEGTGSLYNEQFF. Together with reference TRBV5-1 and TRBJ2-1, the CDR3 gives the full variable domain: KAGVTQTPRYLIKTRGQQVTLSCSPISGHRSVSWYQQTPGQGLQFLFEYFSETQRNKGNFPGRFSGRQFSNSRSEMNVSTLELGDSALYLCASSLEGTGSLYNEQFFGPGTRLTVL.

The CDR3: CASSLAGGTGELFF. CDR3 nucleotide sequence: TGTGCCAGCAGCTTGGCCGGGGGGACCGGGGAGCTGTTTTTT. The V and J genes are TRBV5-4 and TRBJ2-2, with 7 bases that match TRBD2. Germline CDR1 is SGHNT and CDR2 is YYREEE (reference sequence). Trimming removed 0 bases from V and 5 bases from J; junction bases left unmatched: 1. CDR3 length: 14 amino acids.

The chain employs TRBV5-8 and TRBJ2-6, with TRBD1 identical over 7 bases. Germline V gives CDR1 SGHTS, CDR2 YDEGEE. The CDR3 is 12 residues long. Unmatched junction bases numbered 4, after V lost 6 bases and J lost 10 bases. CDR3 nucleotides: TGTGCCAGCACCTTACAGGGGAACGTCCTGACTTTC. Encoded protein: CASTLQGNVLTF.

The chain is built from TRBV7-3 and TRBJ2-5; the match to TRBD1 covers 10 bases. V was clipped by 1 base and J by 5 bases; unmatched bases: 10. The germline V gene has CDR1 SGHTA and CDR2 FQGTGA. CDR3 length equals 17 residues. The CDR3: CASSLRGTGDRGETQYF. The CDR3 DNA is TGTGCCAGCAGCTTAAGGGGGACAGGGGATCGTGGGGAGACCCAGTACTTC.

The rearrangement uses TRBV9 and TRBJ2-3; D call uncertain. Deletions cut 3 bases from V and 0 bases from J, with 11 bases between. CDR1 and CDR2 from the germline V gene are SGDLS and YYNGEE. The CDR3 totals 15 residues. Written as DNA, the CDR3 is TGTGCCAGCAGCGCGTCCCGCGGTAGCACAGATACGCAGTATTTT. Translating gives CASSASRGSTDTQYF.

The chain carries TRBV27 and TRBJ2-7; no reliable D call. V was clipped by 2 bases and J by 2 bases, with 10 bases between them. In germline, CDR1 is MNHEY, CDR2 SMNVEV (reference sequence). The CDR3 has 14 amino acids. The CDR3 DNA reads as TGTGCCAGCAGTTTAAGCAGGCCCCCCTACGAGCAGTACTTC. Residues: CASSLSRPPYEQYF.

The gene calls are TRBV4-2 and TRBJ2-3; TRBD2 agrees at 10 bases. This CDR3 has 17 residues. Germline V gene data show CDR1 as LGHNA and CDR2 as YNFKEQ. After removal of 4 bases from V and 2 bases from J, the junction contained 9 bases not matched to a gene. DNA for the CDR3: TGTGCCAGCAGCCGAACCGGACTAGCGGCCCCCACAGATACGCAGTATTTT. It specifies CASSRTGLAAPTDTQYF.

Written as DNA, the CDR3 is TGTGCCAGCAGCTTAGGAGCGGGAGGAGGAATAGATACGCAGTATTTT. Encoded protein: CASSLGAGGGIDTQYF. The chain has TRBV7-2 and TRBJ2-3, with 9 nucleotides matching TRBD2. The junction had 7 bases not matched to a gene; V was cut back by 1 base and J by 5 bases. Germline loops: CDR1 SGHTA, CDR2 FQGNSA. This CDR3 has 16 residues.

The J gene is TRBJ1-5, the V gene TRBV30; D perhaps matches TRBD1 (6 bases). Looked up from germline, CDR1 is GTSNPN and CDR2 is SVGIG (reference sequence). CDR3 size: 15 residues. The germline V and J ends were trimmed by 2 bases and 2 bases, with 13 bases remaining between them. CDR3 amino acids: CAWSKETGRNQPQHF. The CDR3 bases are TGTGCCTGGAGTAAGGAGACAGGCCGCAATCAGCCCCAGCATTTT. Together with reference TRBV30 and TRBJ1-5, the CDR3 gives the full variable domain: SQTIHQWPATLVQPVGSPLSLECTVEGTSNPNLYWYRQAAGRGLQLLFYSVGIGQISSEVPQNLSASRPQDRQFILSSKKLLLSDSGFYLCAWSKETGRNQPQHFGDGTRLSIL.

The chain carries TRBV30 and TRBJ1-1, with D perhaps TRBD1 (5 bases). V was clipped by 1 base and J by 1 base, with 10 bases between them. The CDR3 is made up of 14 amino acids. Per the germline V gene, CDR1 is GTSNPN and CDR2 is SVGIG (reference sequence). In nucleotides, the CDR3 is TGTGCCTGGAGTGGTGAAGGGGCGAACACTGAAGCTTTCTTT. Residues: CAWSGEGANTEAFF.

The CDR3, as DNA: TGCGCCAGCAGCTTGGAACCAGGCCGGGCGGCGGGCTACGAGCAGTACTTC. Translated: CASSLEPGRAAGYEQYF. The chain carries TRBV5-1 and TRBJ2-7; D might be TRBD2 (5 bases). V dropped 0 bases and J dropped 3 bases, with 19 bases sitting between them. The CDR3 is made up of 17 amino acids. Germline CDR1 and CDR2: SGHRS and YFSETQ.

The gene calls are TRBV5-1 and TRBJ2-7, with a possible D match to TRBD1 (7 bases). The CDR3 sequence is 14 residues long. Trimming removed 6 bases from V and 5 bases from J, with 18 bases in between. The germline CDR1 and CDR2 sequences are SGHRS and YFSETQ. The CDR3 spells CASTGGTADNEQYF. CDR3 in DNA: TGCGCCAGCACCGGAGGGACAGCCGACAACGAGCAGTACTTC.

CDR3 nucleotide sequence: TGTGCCAGCAGCGCTGGGACAGCACTCGAATTGGAGCAGTACTTC. The encoded protein is CASSAGTALELEQYF. V and J are TRBV9 and TRBJ2-7; 7 bases match TRBD1. The CDR3 contains 15 residues. Germline lookup yields CDR1 SGDLS and CDR2 YYNGEE. V lost 3 bases and J lost 7; bases outside the gene matches: 13.

The chain recombines TRBV5-6 with TRBJ2-7; D unresolved. Trimming stripped 0 bases from V and 1 base from J, with 14 bases between. This CDR3 is 16 amino acids long. Germline assignment: CDR1 SGHDT and CDR2 YYEEEE. The CDR3 loop is CASSLEVAKTSYEQYF. The CDR3 nucleotides are TGTGCCAGCAGCTTGGAAGTAGCCAAAACATCCTACGAGCAGTACTTC. The full variable domain, in which reference TRBV5-6 and TRBJ2-7 provide the parts outside the CDR3, is DAGVTQSPTHLIKTRGQQVTLRCSPKSGHDTVSWYQQALGQGPQFIFQYYEEEERQRGNFPDRFSGHQFPNYSSELNVNALLLGDSALYLCASSLEVAKTSYEQYFGPGTRLTVT.